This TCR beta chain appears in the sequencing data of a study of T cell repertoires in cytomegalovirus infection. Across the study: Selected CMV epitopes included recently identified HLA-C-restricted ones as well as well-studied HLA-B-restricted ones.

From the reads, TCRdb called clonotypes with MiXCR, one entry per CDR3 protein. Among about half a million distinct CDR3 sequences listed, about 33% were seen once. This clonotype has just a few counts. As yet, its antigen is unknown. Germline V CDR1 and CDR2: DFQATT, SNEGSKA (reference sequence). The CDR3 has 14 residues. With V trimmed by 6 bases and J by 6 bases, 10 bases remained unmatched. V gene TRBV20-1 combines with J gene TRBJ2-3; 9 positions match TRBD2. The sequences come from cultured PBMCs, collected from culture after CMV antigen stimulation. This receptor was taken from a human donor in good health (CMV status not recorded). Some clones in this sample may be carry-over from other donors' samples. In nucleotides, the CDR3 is TGCAGTGCCCCGCGGGGGGGGGCAGGCGATACGCAGTATTTT. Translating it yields CSAPRGGAGDTQYF.